This TCR beta chain was captured in a study of blood T cell repertoires in COVID-19. Study-wide context: T cells, B-cell-depleted T cells, or PBMCs supplied cDNA or gDNA.

Assay used: immunoSEQ multiplex PCR; TCRdb lists only in-frame clones, some missing. The sample has over 200,000 clones; about 80% are singletons. Germline V gives CDR1 SGDLS, CDR2 YYNGEE. The CDR3 has 16 residues. V gave up 3 bases and J gave up 7 bases; unmatched junction bases: 11. The chain couples TRBV9 to TRBJ2-1; 9 nucleotides match TRBD1. This receptor was obtained from a woman in her forties with active or convalescent COVID-19. Sequences were obtained from peripheral blood. CDR3 sequence: CASSANLQGAGNEQFF. CDR3 DNA sequence: TGTGCCAGCAGCGCAAACTTACAGGGGGCTGGGAATGAGCAGTTCTTC.